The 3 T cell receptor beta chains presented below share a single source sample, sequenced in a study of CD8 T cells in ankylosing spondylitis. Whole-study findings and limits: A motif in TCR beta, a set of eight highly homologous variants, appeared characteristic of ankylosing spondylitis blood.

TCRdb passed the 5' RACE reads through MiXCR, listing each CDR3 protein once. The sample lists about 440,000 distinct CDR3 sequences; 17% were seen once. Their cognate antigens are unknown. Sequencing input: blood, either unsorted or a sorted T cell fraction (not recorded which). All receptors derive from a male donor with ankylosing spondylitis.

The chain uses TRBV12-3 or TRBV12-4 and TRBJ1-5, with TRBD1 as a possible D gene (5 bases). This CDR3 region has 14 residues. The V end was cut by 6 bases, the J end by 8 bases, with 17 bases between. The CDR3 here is CASSLTGTGKPQHF. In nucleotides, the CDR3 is TGTGCCAGCAGCTTGACCGGGACGGGAAAGCCCCAGCATTTT.

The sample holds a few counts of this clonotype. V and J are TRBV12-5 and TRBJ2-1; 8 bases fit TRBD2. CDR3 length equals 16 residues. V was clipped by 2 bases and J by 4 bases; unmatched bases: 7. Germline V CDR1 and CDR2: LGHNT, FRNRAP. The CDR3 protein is CASGLPRTSLYNEQFF. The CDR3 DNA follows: TGTGCTAGTGGTTTGCCCAGGACTAGCCTTTACAATGAGCAGTTCTTC.

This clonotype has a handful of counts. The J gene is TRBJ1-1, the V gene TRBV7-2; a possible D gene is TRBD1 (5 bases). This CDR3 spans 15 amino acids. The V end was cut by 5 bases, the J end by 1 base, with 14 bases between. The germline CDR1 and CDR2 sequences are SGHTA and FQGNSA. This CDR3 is CASSHSGGGNTEAFF. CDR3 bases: TGTGCCAGCAGCCATTCGGGGGGAGGGAACACTGAAGCTTTCTTT. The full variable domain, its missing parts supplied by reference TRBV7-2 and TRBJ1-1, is GAGVSQSPSNKVTEKGKDVELRCDPISGHTALYWYRQSLGQGLEFLIYFQGNSAPDKSGLPSDRFSAERTGGSVSTLTIQRTQQEDSAVYLCASSHSGGGNTEAFFGQGTRLTVV.